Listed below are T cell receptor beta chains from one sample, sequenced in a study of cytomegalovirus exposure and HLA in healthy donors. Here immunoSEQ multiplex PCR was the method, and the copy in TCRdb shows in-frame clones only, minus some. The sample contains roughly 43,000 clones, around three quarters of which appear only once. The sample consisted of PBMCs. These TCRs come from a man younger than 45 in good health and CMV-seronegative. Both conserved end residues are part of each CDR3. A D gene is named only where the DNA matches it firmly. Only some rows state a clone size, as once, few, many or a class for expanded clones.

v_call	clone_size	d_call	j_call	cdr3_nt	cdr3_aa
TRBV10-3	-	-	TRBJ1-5	TGTGCCATCACAGGGGTGCAGGATCAGCCCCAGCATTTT	CAITGVQDQPQHF
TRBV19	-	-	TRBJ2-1	TGTGCCAGTAGTACGCCAAACCGAGGACTAATTAATGAGCAGTTCTTC	CASSTPNRGLINEQFF
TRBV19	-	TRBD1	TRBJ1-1	TGTGCCAGTAGTATGGGGGCCCTGTCCAGGGGGCTTCTGGGAAACACTGAAGCTTTCTTT	CASSMGALSRGLLGNTEAFF
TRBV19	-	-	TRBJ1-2	TGTGCCAGTAGACCCTCGGACAGAAACTATGGCTACACCTTC	CASRPSDRNYGYTF
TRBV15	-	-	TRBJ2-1	TGTGCCACCAGCAGGGACTCGAGCTCCTACAATGAGCAGTTCTTC	CATSRDSSSYNEQFF
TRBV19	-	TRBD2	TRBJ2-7	TGTGCCAGTAGTATCTCTAGCGGGAGCTACGAGCAGTACTTC	CASSISSGSYEQYF
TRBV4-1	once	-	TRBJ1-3	TGCGCCAGCAGCCAAGTCCGCGATCTCACCATATATTTT	CASSQVRDLTIYF
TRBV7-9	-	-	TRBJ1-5	TGTGCCAGCAGCTTAGTCGGGGTGGTTCAGCCCCAGCATTTT	CASSLVGVVQPQHF
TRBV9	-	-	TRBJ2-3	TGTGCCAGCAGCAACTCAGGGGCTAGCGGAAGCACAGATACGCAGTATTTT	CASSNSGASGSTDTQYF
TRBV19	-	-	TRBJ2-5	TGTGCCAGTAGCCTAGGTACCTCCCCAGAGACCCAGTACTTC	CASSLGTSPETQYF
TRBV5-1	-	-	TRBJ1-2	TGCGCCAGCAGCTTGTCTGGCTCCGGAGCTAACTATGGCTACACCTTC	CASSLSGSGANYGYTF
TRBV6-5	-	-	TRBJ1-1	TGTGCCAGCATTGGGAGGCAGGACAACACTGAAGCTTTCTTT	CASIGRQDNTEAFF
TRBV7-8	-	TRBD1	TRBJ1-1	TGTGCCAGCAGTTTTGGGCCGACAGGGGGAGACACTGAAGCTTTCTTT	CASSFGPTGGDTEAFF
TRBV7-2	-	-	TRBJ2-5	TGTGCCAGCAGGTCGCGGGGCAGACTTCAAGAGACCCAGTACTTC	CASRSRGRLQETQYF
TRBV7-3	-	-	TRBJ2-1	TGTGCCAGCAGCTCCGGGGGAGATGAGCAGTTCTTC	CASSSGGDEQFF
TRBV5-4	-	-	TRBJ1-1	TGTGCCAGCAGCTTGGCACAGGGTGTTCGAACTGAAGCTTTCTTT	CASSLAQGVRTEAFF
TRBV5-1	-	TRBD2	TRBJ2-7	TGCGCCAGCAGCGCGGGACTAGCGGGGAACTACGAGCAGTACTTC	CASSAGLAGNYEQYF
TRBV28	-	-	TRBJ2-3	TGTGCCAGCAGTTTGGTACTCTCCGGGCAGTATTTT	CASSLVLSGQYF
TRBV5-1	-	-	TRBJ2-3	TGCGCCAGCAGCGCAAACGGGGGCACAGATACGCAGTATTTT	CASSANGGTDTQYF
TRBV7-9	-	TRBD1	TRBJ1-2	TGTGCCAGCAGCTTAAGGGACAGGGGATCAAGTGGCTACACCTTC	CASSLRDRGSSGYTF
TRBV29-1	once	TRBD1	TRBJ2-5	TGCAGCGTGTGGCCGACAGGGGGAGAGACCCAGTACTTC	CSVWPTGGETQYF
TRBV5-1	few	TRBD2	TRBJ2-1	TGCGCCAGCAGCTTGACTAGCGCTTACAATGAGCAGTTCTTC	CASSLTSAYNEQFF
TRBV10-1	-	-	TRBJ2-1	TGCGCCAGCAGTAATGGGCGGGGAAGCTACAATGAGCAGTTCTTC	CASSNGRGSYNEQFF
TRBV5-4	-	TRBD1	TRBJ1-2	TGTGCCAGCAGCGGGACAGGTTGGGGCTACACCTTC	CASSGTGWGYTF
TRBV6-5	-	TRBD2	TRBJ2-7	TGTGCCAGCAGGCGGCGGGGGAGCTCCTACGAGCAGTACTTC	CASRRRGSSYEQYF
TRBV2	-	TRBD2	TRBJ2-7	TGTGCCAGCAGTGAAGGCGGGAGCGGGAGAGGGGTCTACGAGCAGTACTTC	CASSEGGSGRGVYEQYF
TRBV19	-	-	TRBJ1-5	TGTGCCAGTAGTCTGCGGACATCCAATCAGCCCCAGCATTTT	CASSLRTSNQPQHF
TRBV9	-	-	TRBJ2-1	TGTGCCAGCAGCGTAGGGTCAGGGTTTTATTCCAATGAGCAGTTCTTC	CASSVGSGFYSNEQFF
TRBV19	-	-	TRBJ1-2	TGTGCCAGTAGCTCGAACCAGGGCCGGAGCTATGGCTACACCTTC	CASSSNQGRSYGYTF
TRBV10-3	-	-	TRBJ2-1	TGTGCCATCTCCCCACTGGAGGGGGCTGGTAATGAGCAGTTCTTC	CAISPLEGAGNEQFF
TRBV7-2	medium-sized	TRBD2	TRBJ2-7	TGTGCCAGCAGCTTAGCGGGGATGACTAGCTACTACGAGCAGTACTTC	CASSLAGMTSYYEQYF
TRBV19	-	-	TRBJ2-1	TGTGCCAGTAGCAGGGGTCCCTCATACAATGAGCAGTTCTTC	CASSRGPSYNEQFF
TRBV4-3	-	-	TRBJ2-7	TGCGCCAGCAGCCAAGATATGAGCGGGTTCTACGAGCAGTACTTC	CASSQDMSGFYEQYF
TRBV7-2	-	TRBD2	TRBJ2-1	TGTGCCAGCAGCTTGGGGACTAGCGGCAATGAGCAGTTCTTC	CASSLGTSGNEQFF
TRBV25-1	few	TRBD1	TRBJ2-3	TGTGCCAGCAGTTATACAGGGGCAGATACGCAGTATTTT	CASSYTGADTQYF
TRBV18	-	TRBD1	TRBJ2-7	TGTGCCAGCCTGGGGACAGACTACGAGCAGTACTTC	CASLGTDYEQYF
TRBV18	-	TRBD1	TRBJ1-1	TGTGCCAGCTCACCAGACAGGGGGAAGAACACTGAAGCTTTCTTT	CASSPDRGKNTEAFF
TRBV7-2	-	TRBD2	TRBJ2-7	TGTGCCAGCAGCTCCTCCAGGGGCGGGAGGGCCCGGCCCTACGAGCAGTACTTC	CASSSSRGGRARPYEQYF
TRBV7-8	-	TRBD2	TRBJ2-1	TGTGCCAGCAGCTGGGGAGTAGCGGGGGGTAATGAGCAGTTCTTC	CASSWGVAGGNEQFF
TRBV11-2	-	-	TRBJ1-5	TGTGCCAGCAGCTTAGACGTCACAGGGCAGCCCCAGCATTTT	CASSLDVTGQPQHF
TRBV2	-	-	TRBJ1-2	TGTGCCAGCAGAGAAAGGACACAAGGCTACACCTTC	CASRERTQGYTF
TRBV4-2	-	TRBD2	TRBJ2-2	TGTGCCAGCAGCCAAGATCTAGCGGGAGGCACCGGGGAGCTGTTTTTT	CASSQDLAGGTGELFF
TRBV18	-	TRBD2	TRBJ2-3	TGTGCCAGCTCACGACTAGCGGGAGGGGCAGATACGCAGTATTTT	CASSRLAGGADTQYF
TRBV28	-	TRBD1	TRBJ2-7	TGTGCCAGCAGCACGACAGGGGCAAGCTCCTACGAGCAGTACTTC	CASSTTGASSYEQYF
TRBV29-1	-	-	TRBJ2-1	TGCAGCGTACAGCGGGTCTCCTACAATGAGCAGTTCTTC	CSVQRVSYNEQFF
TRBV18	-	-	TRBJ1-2	TGTGCCAGCTCACCACCAGAGGGTGGGGTATACTATGGCTACACCTTC	CASSPPEGGVYYGYTF